Included here is one T cell receptor (beta chain) sequence, with context. Its specific antigen is unknown. Base qualities are not provided; no much larger clone lies one nucleotide away. This sample is part of a study of long-term antiretroviral therapy in people with HIV (dated 2022 in TCRdb). In the study overall: Collection of the earliest samples took place about a decade ahead of the 2015 WHO recommendation for immediate ART, at a time when ART was typically delayed until CD4 counts fell. A retrospective serial study tested whether changes in peripheral blood TRB repertoire composition and diversity were associated with ART initiation and durable HIV suppression. A total of 150 to 200 cryopreserved PBMC samples were contributed to the cohort by 30 adults with confirmed HIV infection, with samples collected serially over a mean of roughly six years (range 1-12). About 35% of the 30 participants with HIV were female. Test extractions of a monoclonal T-cell line alongside some 36 polyclonal samples showed no cross-contamination during QIAcube processing. General findings and caveats noted by the study authors: HIV repertoires had narrower CDR3 length ranges than controls, and the network structure suggested an antigen-experienced repertoire that shifted only slightly toward naive after ART. At every time point, the repertoire was dominated by expanded TRB clones first identified before ART initiation, although this dominance fluctuated and, in many PLHIV, declined after ART. Starting ART was linked to a significant rise in TRB diversity, yet even with long-term ART the diversity remained significantly lower than in transplant donor controls. Owing to limited PBMC availability, only the TCR beta chain was sequenced, without alpha chain pairing. Because pre-ART samples had limited cell numbers, profiling was done on unsorted PBMC rather than on sorted CD4+ and CD8+ T cells. The samples span the years 2004 to 2017, and the ART regimens used at that time may not be as effective as current regimens. Inferences about post-ART repertoire changes were limited because no data were available on ART adherence, viral resistance or therapy changes.

The CDR3 holds 12 amino acids from the cysteine to the phenylalanine. Here the CDR3 DNA is all that survives: 36 bases in frame from base 1. Per the germline V gene, SGHAT is the CDR1 and FQNNGV is the CDR2. V sheds 5 bases and J sheds 4 bases, leaving 6 bases between their ends. The immunoSEQ hsTCRB v3.0 assay was used at survey level resolution for TRB variable region sequencing. The targeted TRB sequencing depth was 40,000-50,000 T-cell genomes per sample. Pooled TRB libraries were sequenced on an Illumina MiSeq with a v3 150-cycle kit. As for the authors' bioinformatics: Repertoire analysis was run in R within a reproducible Nextflow workflow that covered QC, data transformation and analysis. LymphoSeq2, an R package for exploring AIRR-Seq data, was used to implement the custom analyses. A handful of samples that produced fewer than 5000 total TRB sequences were removed, so 188 HIV repertoires were analyzed. Among the approximately 190 retained HIV repertoires, 59 were collected before ART initiation and 129 after ART initiation. Repertoires were downsampled to 5000 TRB nucleotide sequences, with summary statistics averaged over 100 downsampling iterations. The analysis kept only TRB sequences whose CDR3 regions were at least seven amino acids long. Two measures captured diversity: a Shannon entropy-derived clonality score and the Gini coefficient. In repertoire networks, the top 5000 CDR3 amino acid sequences were linked whenever an edit distance of one separated two sequences. Antigen specificity groups and MHC restriction were predicted for TRB CDR3 amino acid sequences with GLIPH2. Known CMV, EBV, HIV or tissue antigen associations were flagged by matching CDR3 amino acid sequences against VDJdb and McPAS-TCR. Pre-ART, post-ART and control groups were compared with Wilcoxon signed-rank tests and Holm-Bonferroni correction. TCRdb limited this immuneACCESS table to in-frame rearrangements with V and J called. A share of clones is missing; checked studies link under half to unresolved V genes, and the rest is unexplained. That table gives V, J and clone size, and the DNA gave D and trimming. The table for this sample lists some 22,000 clones; roughly 87% of them were counted only once. Of the sample, 20% to 25% is held by the ten largest clones.

To be included, a participant needed at least one PBMC sample from before ART initiation plus at least two post-ART samples. All participants with HIV were treated in the United States of America. Before DNA extraction, cryopreserved samples of roughly 0.9-11 million PBMC were thawed and washed. At the time of the earliest PBMC sample, participants with HIV were aged between roughly 20 and 54 years. Per participant, PBMC samples came from 1-4 timepoints prior to ART initiation and 2-8 timepoints following ART initiation, for a median of 7 samples. For every participant, serial HIV viral load, CD4+ T-cell count, ART history and demographic data were obtained. Genomic DNA was extracted from unsorted PBMC with a Qiagen kit on a QIAcube, processed in batches of 12 samples.

This receptor was identified in a man aged 50 to 60 with HIV. Sample: unsorted PBMCs, taken 0.4 years after starting antiretroviral therapy. The sequence links TRBV11-2 to TRBJ1-5; there is no confident call for the D gene. For the CDR3, the sequence is CASSETNQPQHF. The nucleotide sequence is TGTGCCAGCAGCGAAACAAATCAGCCCCAGCATTTT.